The clone carrying this T cell receptor beta chain was seen ten or more times. This CDR3 comprises 16 residues. V shed 0 bases, J shed 7 bases, and the junction held 10 bases outside the gene matches. Germline V gene sequence: CDR1 DFQATT, CDR2 SNEGSKA (reference sequence). The sample is drawn from a study of T cells after yellow fever vaccination. The wider study: Preparation of the low-cell-number fractions used SMART-Seq v4 Ultra Low Input.

TCR cDNA was made by 5'RACE template switching, adding a universal primer site and UMIs. TCRdb recomputed calls from the 5' RACE reads with MiXCR, one row per CDR3 protein. The profile shows about 300,000 distinct CDR3 sequences, around 8.6% of them singletons. The sequence came from a man between 18 and 35 years old who received the YFV17D yellow fever vaccine. This chain joins TRBV20-1 and TRBJ2-1; 9 bases are a match to TRBD2. The material was CD4+ T cells sorted from PBMCs, obtained 5 days after the yellow fever booster vaccination. In DNA form, the CDR3 reads TGCAGTGCTAGAGATCGCGGGGGGGCCAGTCGGAATGAGCAGTTCTTC. Its translation: CSARDRGGASRNEQFF.